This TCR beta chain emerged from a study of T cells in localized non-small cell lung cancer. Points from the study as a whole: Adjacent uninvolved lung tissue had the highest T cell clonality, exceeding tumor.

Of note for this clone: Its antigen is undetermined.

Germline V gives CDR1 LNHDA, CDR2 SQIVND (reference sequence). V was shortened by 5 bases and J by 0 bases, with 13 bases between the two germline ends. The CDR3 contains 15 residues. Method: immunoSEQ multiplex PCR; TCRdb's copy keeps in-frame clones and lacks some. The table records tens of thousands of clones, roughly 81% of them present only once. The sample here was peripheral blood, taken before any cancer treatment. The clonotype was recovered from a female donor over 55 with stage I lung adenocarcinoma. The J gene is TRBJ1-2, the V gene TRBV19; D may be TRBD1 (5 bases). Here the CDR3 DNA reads TGTGCCAGTAGTCAAACAGGCATAGCTAACTATGGCTACACCTTC. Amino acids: CASSQTGIANYGYTF.